Given below is one TCR beta chain in context. Antigen: not known. The data belong to a study of PD-L1 blockade in urothelial cancer. Background on the study: Specimens of blood held a median count of 141,255 T cells.

General study points: Clones that were tumor-associated expanded more in the blood of durable-benefit patients at 3 weeks.

V shed 0 bases and J 4 bases; nucleotides not matched to a gene: 2. Germline V gene lookup returns CDR1 SGDLS and CDR2 YYNGEE. There are 14 residues in the CDR3. Regarding time point: peripheral blood 6 weeks after treatment start. Every PCR got spiked synthetic TCR analog templates. Using immunoSEQ multiplex PCR, the repertoire was profiled, and TCRdb retains in-frame clones only, with some absent. In the table there are 75,000 to 100,000 clones, approximately 87% of which are singletons. V is TRBV9 and J is TRBJ2-7; TRBD1 agrees at 9 bases. The sequences come from PBMCs, collected around atezolizumab (anti-PD-L1) treatment. This TCR was sampled from a man aged 70-80 years with urothelial cancer. CDR3 nucleotides: TGTGCCAGCAGCGTAGGACAGGGGGTTTACGAGCAGTACTTC. This codes for CASSVGQGVYEQYF.